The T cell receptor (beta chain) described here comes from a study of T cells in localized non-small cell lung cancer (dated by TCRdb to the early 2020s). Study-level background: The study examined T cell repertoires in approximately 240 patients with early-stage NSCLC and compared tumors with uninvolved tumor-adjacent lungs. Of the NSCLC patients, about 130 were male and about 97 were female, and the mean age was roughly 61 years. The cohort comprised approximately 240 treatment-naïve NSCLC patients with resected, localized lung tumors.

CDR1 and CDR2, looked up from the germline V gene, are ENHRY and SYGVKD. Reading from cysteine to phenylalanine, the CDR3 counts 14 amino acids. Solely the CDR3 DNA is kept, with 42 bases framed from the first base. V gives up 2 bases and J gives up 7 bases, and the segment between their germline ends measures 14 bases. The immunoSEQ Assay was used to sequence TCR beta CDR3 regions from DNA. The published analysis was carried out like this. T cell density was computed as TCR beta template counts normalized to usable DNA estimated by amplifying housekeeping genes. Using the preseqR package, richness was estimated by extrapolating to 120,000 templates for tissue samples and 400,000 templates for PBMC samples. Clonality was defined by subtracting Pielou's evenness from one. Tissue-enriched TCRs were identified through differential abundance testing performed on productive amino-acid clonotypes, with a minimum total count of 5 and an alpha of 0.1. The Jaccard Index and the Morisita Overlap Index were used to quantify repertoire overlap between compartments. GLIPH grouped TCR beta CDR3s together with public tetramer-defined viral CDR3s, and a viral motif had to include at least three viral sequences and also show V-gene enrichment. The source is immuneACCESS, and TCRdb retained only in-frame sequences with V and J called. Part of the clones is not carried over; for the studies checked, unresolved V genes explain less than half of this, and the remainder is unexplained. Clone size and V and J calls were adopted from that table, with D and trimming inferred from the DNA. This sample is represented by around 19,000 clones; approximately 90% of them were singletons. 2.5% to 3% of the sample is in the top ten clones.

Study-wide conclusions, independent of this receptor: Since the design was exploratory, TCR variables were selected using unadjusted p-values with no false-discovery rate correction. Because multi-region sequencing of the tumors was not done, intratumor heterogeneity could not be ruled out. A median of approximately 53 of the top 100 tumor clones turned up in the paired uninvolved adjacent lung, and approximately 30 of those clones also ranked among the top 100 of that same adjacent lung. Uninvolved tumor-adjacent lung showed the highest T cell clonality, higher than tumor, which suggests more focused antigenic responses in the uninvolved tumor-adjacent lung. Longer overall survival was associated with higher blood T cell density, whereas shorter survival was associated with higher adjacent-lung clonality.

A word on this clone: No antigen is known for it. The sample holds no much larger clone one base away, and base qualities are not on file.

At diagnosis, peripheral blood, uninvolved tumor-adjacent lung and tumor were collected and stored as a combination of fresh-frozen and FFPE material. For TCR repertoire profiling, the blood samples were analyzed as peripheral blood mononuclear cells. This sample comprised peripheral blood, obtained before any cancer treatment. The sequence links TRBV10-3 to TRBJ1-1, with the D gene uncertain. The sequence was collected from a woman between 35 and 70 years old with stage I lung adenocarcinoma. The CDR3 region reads CAISERGEHIEAFF. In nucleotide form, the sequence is TGTGCCATCAGTGAGCGGGGAGAACATATTGAAGCTTTCTTT.